This T cell receptor (beta chain) appears in the sequencing data of a study of blood T cell repertoires in COVID-19. Sequencing used immunoSEQ multiplex PCR; TCRdb keeps in-frame clones, though not all of them. The table shows 65,000 to 85,000 clones, with around four fifths occurring only once. The CDR3 is 14 residues long. CDR1 is LNHDA and CDR2 is SQIVND in the germline V gene (reference sequence). V was cut by 10 bases and J by 3 bases, with 18 bases left in between. The sequence was collected from a man aged 45-65 years with active COVID-19. V usage is TRBV19 and J usage is TRBJ1-1, with a tentative D call TRBD1 (5 bases). Sequences were obtained from peripheral blood. CDR3 loop: CATRPQGFDTEAFF. CDR3 coding DNA: TGTGCCACCCGCCCTCAGGGTTTTGACACTGAAGCTTTCTTT.